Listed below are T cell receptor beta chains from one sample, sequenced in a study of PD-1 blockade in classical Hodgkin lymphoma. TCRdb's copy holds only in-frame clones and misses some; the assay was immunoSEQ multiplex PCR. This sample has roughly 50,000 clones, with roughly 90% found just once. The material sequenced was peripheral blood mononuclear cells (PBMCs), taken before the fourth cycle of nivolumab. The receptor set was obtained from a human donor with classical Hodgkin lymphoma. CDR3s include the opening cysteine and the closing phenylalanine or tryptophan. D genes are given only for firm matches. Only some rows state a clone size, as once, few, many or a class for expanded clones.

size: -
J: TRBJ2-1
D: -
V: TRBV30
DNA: TGTGCCTGGAGTGTCGGTGGTCGCCTTGGTGAGCAGTTCTTC
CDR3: CAWSVGGRLGEQFF

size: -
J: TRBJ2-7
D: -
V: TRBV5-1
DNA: TGCGCCAGCAGCTTGGAAAGTTACAGCTCCTACGAGCAGTACTTC
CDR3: CASSLESYSSYEQYF

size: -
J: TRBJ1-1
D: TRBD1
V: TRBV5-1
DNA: TGCGCCAGCAGCCTGGACAGGGAAGCTTTCTTT
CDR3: CASSLDREAFF

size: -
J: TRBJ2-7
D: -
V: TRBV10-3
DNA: TGTGCCATCAGTGACCCGGACTACAAGGGCGGATACGAGCAGTACTTC
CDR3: CAISDPDYKGGYEQYF

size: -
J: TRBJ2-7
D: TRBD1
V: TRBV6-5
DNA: TGTGCCAGCAGCTATAACAGGGGCCACGAGCAGTACTTC
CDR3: CASSYNRGHEQYF

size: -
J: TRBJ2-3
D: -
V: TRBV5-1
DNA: TGCGCCAGCAGCTTGGCCTCAATGGCACCCTACACAGATACGCAGTATTTT
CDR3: CASSLASMAPYTDTQYF

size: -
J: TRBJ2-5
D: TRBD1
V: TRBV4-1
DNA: TGCGCCAGCGGGAAGACAGGGAAAGAGACCCAGTACTTC
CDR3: CASGKTGKETQYF

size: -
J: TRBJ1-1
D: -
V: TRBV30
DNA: TGTGCCTGGGAAAGGAGAAGGAACACTGAAGCTTTCTTT
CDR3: CAWERRRNTEAFF

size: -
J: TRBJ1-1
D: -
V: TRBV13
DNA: TGTGCCAGCAGCCAGAAAACAGGGATTCTGAACACTGAAGCTTTCTTT
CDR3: CASSQKTGILNTEAFF

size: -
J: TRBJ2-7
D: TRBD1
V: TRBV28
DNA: TGTGCCAGCAGTTCTATCCCGGACAGGGCGAACGAGCAGTACTTC
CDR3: CASSSIPDRANEQYF

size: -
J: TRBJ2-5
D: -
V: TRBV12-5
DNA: TGTGCTAGTGGTTTGGAATCGGAGAGGGGGACCCAGTACTTC
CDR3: CASGLESERGTQYF

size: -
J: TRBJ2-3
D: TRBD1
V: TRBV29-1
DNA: TGCAGCGTGGACAGGGGAACAGATACGCAGTATTTT
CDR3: CSVDRGTDTQYF

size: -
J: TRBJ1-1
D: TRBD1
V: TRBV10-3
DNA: TGTGCCATCAGTGAGTCGGACAGGTTGGCTGAAGCTTTCTTT
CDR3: CAISESDRLAEAFF

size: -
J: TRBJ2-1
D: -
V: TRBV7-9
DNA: TGTGCCAGCAGCCCACGACTCTTTAGCTCCTACAATGAGCAGTTCTTC
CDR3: CASSPRLFSSYNEQFF

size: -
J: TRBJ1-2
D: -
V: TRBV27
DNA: TGTGCCAGCAGTTTATCGAGGGGGGGAGGAAAGTATAGTGGCTACACCTTC
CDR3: CASSLSRGGGKYSGYTF

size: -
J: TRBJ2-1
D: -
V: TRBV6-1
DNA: TGTGCCTGCGGGCCCGGGGGCGAGCAGTTCTTC
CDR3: CACGPGGEQFF

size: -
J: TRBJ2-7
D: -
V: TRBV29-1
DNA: TGCAGCGTTGCGACCTACGAGCAGTACTTC
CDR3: CSVATYEQYF

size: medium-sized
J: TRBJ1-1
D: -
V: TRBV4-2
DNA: TGTGCCAGCAGCCCATCGGTCCCCTCGAACACTGAAGCTTTCTTT
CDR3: CASSPSVPSNTEAFF

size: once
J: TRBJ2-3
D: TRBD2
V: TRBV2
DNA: TGTGCCAGCACCGGACTAGCGGGAGATACGCAGTATTTT
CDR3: CASTGLAGDTQYF

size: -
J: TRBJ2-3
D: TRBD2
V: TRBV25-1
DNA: TGTGCCAGCAGGGGACTAGCGGGTACTAGCACAGATACGCAGTATTTT
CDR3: CASRGLAGTSTDTQYF

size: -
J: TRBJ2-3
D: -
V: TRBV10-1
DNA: TGCGCCAGCAGTAGGACAACGACAGATACGCAGTATTTT
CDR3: CASSRTTTDTQYF

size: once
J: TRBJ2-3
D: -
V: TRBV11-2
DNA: TGTGCCAGCAGCTTACGCCTTCACACAGATACGCAGTATTTT
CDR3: CASSLRLHTDTQYF

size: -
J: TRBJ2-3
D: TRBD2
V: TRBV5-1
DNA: TGCGCCAGCAGCCACAAAGGACTAGCGGGAGGGGCAGTTTGGGCAGATACGCAGTATTTT
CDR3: CASSHKGLAGGAVWADTQYF

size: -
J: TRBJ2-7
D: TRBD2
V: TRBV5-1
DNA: TGCGCCAGCAGGGGGACTAGCTTTAACGAGCAGTACTTC
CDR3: CASRGTSFNEQYF

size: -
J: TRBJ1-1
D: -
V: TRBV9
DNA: TGTGCCAGCAGCCCATCAGTCTTAGATACTGAAGCTTTCTTT
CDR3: CASSPSVLDTEAFF

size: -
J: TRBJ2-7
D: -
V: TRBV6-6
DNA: TGTGCCAGCAGCACGACTTTCAGTCGGTACGAGCAGTACTTC
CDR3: CASSTTFSRYEQYF

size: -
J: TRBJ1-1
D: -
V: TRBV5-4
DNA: TGTGCCAGCAGCTTGGATGGAGGGGCCCCGAACACTGAAGCTTTCTTT
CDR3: CASSLDGGAPNTEAFF

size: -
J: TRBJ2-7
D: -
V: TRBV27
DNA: TGTGCCAGCAGCCCTCTGCGGGTGGGATACGAGCAGTACTTC
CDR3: CASSPLRVGYEQYF

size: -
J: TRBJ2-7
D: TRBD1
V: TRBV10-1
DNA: TGCGCCAGCAGCCAGACAGGGGTCCACGAGCAGTACTTC
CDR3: CASSQTGVHEQYF

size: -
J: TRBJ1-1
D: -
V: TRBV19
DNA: TGTGCCAGTAGTATAGTAACTTCAACTGAAGCTTTCTTT
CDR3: CASSIVTSTEAFF

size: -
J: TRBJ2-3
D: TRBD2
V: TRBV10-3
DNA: TGTGCCATCAGTGAGTCGGAGACTAGCGAGGTTACGCAGTATTTT
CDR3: CAISESETSEVTQYF

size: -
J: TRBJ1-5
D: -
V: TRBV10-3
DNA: TGTGCCATCAGTGGTGGGCAGGGAGGCAATCAGCCCCAGCATTTT
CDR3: CAISGGQGGNQPQHF

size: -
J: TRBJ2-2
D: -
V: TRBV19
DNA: TGTGCCAGTAGTATAGGGCGGGGGAACACCGGGGAGCTGTTTTTT
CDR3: CASSIGRGNTGELFF

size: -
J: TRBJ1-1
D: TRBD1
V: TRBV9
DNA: TGTGCCAGCAGCGGACAGGGGGCAAGCTTCACTGAAGCTTTCTTT
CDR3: CASSGQGASFTEAFF

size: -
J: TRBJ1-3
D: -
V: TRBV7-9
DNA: TGTGCCAGCAGCGACTCCAGGACCATATATTTT
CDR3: CASSDSRTIYF

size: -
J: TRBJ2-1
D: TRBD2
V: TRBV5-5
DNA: TGTGCCAGCAGTTTCAGCGGGAGTCGAGATGAGCAGTTCTTC
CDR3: CASSFSGSRDEQFF

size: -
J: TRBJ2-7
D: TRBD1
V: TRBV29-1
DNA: TGCAGCGTTGAAGAGTTCCAGGGGGCGTCCGAGCAGTACTTC
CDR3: CSVEEFQGASEQYF

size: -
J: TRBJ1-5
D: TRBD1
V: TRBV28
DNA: TGTGCCAGCAGCCTCATTGGGACAGGGAGTATTCAGCCCCAGCATTTT
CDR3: CASSLIGTGSIQPQHF

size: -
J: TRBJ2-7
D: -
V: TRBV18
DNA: TGTGCCAGCTCTCTTACAGGGAGCTCCTACGAGCAGTACTTC
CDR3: CASSLTGSSYEQYF

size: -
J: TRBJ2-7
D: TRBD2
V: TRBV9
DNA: TGTGCCAGCAGCCCGGCCGGGACTAGCATATACGAGCAGTACTTC
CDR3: CASSPAGTSIYEQYF

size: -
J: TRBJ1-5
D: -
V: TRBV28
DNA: TGTGCCAGCAGTTATGGGACGGCCAATCAGCCCCAGCATTTT
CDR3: CASSYGTANQPQHF

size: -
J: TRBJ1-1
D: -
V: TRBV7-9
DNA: TGTGCCAGCAGCTTAGTTTTGGGTGGAACTGAAGCTTTCTTT
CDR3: CASSLVLGGTEAFF

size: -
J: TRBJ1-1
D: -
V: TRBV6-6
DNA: TGTGCCAGCAGTTACTGGGCGGAGAACACTGAAGCTTTCTTT
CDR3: CASSYWAENTEAFF

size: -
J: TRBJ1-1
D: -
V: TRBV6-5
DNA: TGTGCCAGCAGAGATTTCAGGGGCGGCACTGAAGCTTTCTTT
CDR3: CASRDFRGGTEAFF

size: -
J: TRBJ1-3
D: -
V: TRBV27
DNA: TGTGCCAGCAGTTTATCGGCAGGAACCCGAAACACCATATATTTT
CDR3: CASSLSAGTRNTIYF

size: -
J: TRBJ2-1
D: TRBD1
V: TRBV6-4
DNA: TGTGCCAGCAGTGGACAGGGGGGCAATGAGCAGTTCTTC
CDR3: CASSGQGGNEQFF